These T cell receptor beta chains were read from a single sample in a study of blood T cell repertoires in COVID-19. Measured with immunoSEQ multiplex PCR; TCRdb has only the in-frame clones, and not every one. The sample holds some 350,000 clones, 88% seen once. The sequenced material came from PBMCs or T cells enriched from blood (not recorded which). These receptors came from a man aged 25 to 40 who had recovered from COVID-19. Both conserved end residues are part of each CDR3. Size values are once, few and many counts, or a class for expanded clones, and some rows have none.

abundance	v_gene	j_gene	len	CDR3aa
-	TRBV28	TRBJ2-7	14	CASSPGISSYEQYF
-	TRBV12-5	TRBJ2-1	14	CASGLTGGRGEQFF
-	TRBV18	TRBJ1-1	16	CASSPGQGNGNTEAFF
few	TRBV5-1	TRBJ2-7	14	CASSTGQRSYEQYF
-	TRBV12-3/TRBV12-4	TRBJ1-2	13	CASSFGRNYGYTF
once	TRBV5-1	TRBJ2-2	16	CASSLTGSSFAGELFF
-	TRBV28	TRBJ1-2	12	CASSLGLYGYTF
-	TRBV7-5	TRBJ1-1	13	CVRSQGKNTEAFF
-	TRBV18	TRBJ1-5	15	CASSPPNRAGQPQHF
-	TRBV25-1	TRBJ2-5	13	CASSWGQQETQYF
many	TRBV30	TRBJ1-6	14	CAWREEGWTSPLHF
once	TRBV7-2	TRBJ2-3	16	CASSLGGPLAAGTQYF
-	TRBV18	TRBJ1-3	17	CASSPSVGLIIGNTIYF
-	TRBV5-1	TRBJ2-5	15	CASSGGTGQPKTQYF
-	TRBV19	TRBJ1-6	16	CASSLQESSYNSPLHF
-	TRBV7-9	TRBJ1-5	12	CASSSQNQPQHF
-	TRBV30	TRBJ2-1	13	CALDRGFYNEQFF
-	TRBV9	TRBJ1-1	11	CASSRDSEAFF